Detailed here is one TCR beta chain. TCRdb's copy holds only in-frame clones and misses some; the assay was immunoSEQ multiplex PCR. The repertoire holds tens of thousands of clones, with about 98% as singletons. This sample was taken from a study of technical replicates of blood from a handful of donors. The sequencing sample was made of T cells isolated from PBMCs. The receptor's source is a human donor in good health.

The CDR3 is CASSRTGLDYEQYF. The CDR3 bases are TGCGCCAGCAGCCGGACGGGACTCGACTACGAGCAGTACTTC. This sequence joins TRBV4-1 and TRBJ2-7; weak D call: TRBD2 (6 bases). Germline V gives CDR1 MGHRA, CDR2 YSYEKL. This CDR3 has 14 residues. The germline V and J ends were trimmed by 4 bases and 3 bases, with 13 bases remaining between them.